This TCR beta chain was documented in a study of a mutant IDH1 vaccine in newly diagnosed glioma. Trimming took 9 bases from V and 13 from J; bases not matched to a gene: 11. Germline loops: CDR1 MRHNA, CDR2 SNTAGT. This CDR3 has 13 residues. Specified time point: week 47, end of study. Alongside topical imiquimod, each dose of vaccine comprised 300 ug of mutant IDH1 20-mer peptide. Patients, over weeks 1, 3, 5, 7, 11, 15, 19 and 23, received a total of eight vaccinations. Assay: immunoSEQ multiplex PCR; the TCRdb copy retains only in-frame clones and omits some. The sample comprises about 56,000 clones, 60% to 80% of which are singletons, and approximately 5.3% rests with the top ten. About this clone itself: The antigen is unknown.

The V call is TRBV6-4, the J call TRBJ2-3, with 12 bases lining up with TRBD1. This clonotype was obtained from a man in his forties or fifties with glioma. Sequencing was performed on PBMCs, taken from a glioma patient whose treatment included an IDH1 peptide vaccine. CDR3 bases: TGTGCCAGGACGGGACAGGGGGCGTGTAAGGAGTATTTT. It is translated as CARTGQGACKEYF.